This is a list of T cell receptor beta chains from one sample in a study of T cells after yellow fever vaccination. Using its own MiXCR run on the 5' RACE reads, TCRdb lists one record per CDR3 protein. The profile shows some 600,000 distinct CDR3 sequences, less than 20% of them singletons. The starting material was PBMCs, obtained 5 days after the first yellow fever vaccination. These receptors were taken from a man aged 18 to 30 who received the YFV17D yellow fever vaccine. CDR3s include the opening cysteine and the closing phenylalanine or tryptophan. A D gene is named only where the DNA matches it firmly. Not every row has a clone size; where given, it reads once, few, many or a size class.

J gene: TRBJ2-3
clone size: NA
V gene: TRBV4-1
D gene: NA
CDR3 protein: CASSQVRLSTDTQYF
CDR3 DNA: TGCGCCAGCAGCCAAGTTCGTCTGAGCACAGATACGCAGTATTTT

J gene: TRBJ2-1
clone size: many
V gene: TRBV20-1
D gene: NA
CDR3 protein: CSAVPRTDEQFF
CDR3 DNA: TGCAGTGCTGTCCCTAGGACCGATGAGCAGTTCTTC

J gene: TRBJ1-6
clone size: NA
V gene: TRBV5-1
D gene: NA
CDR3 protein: CASSPQEGDSPLHF
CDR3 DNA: TGCGCCAGCAGCCCCCAAGAGGGGGATTCGCCCCTCCACTTT

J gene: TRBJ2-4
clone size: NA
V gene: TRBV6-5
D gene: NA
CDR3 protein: CASSYSGVGAKNIQYF
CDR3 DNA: TGTGCCAGCAGTTACTCCGGGGTTGGGGCCAAAAACATTCAGTACTTC

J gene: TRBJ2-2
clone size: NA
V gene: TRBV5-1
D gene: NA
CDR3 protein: CASLPGVGSRELFF
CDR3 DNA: TGCGCCAGCCTGCCAGGGGTTGGGTCTCGGGAGCTGTTTTTT

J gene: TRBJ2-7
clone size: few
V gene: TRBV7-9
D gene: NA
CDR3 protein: CASSLDGSVGEQYF
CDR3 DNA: TGTGCCAGCAGCTTAGACGGCAGCGTGGGAGAGCAGTACTTC

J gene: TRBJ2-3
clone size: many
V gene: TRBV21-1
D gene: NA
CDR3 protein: CASSKTGTFYRTDTQYF
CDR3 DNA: TGTGCCAGCAGCAAAACTGGGACATTCTATCGCACAGATACGCAGTATTTT

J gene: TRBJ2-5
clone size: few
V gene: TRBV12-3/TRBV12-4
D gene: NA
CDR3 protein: CASSLRKTQYF
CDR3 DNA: TGTGCCAGCAGTCTACGGAAGACCCAGTACTTC

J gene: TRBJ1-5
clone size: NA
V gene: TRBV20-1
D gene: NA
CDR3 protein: CSARSAGIRSNQPQHF
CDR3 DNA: TGCAGTGCTAGATCGGCAGGGATCCGTAGCAATCAGCCCCAGCATTTT

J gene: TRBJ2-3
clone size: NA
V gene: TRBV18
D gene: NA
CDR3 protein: CASSPWSGTDTQYF
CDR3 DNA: TGTGCCAGCTCACCCTGGTCCGGTACAGATACGCAGTATTTT

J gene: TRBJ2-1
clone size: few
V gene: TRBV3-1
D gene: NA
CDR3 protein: CASSRGLPFYEQFF
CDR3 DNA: TGTGCCAGCAGCCGAGGACTACCCTTCTATGAGCAGTTCTTC

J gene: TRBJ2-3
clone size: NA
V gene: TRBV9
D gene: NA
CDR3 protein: CASNPEGLGTDTQYF
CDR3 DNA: TGTGCCAGCAACCCAGAGGGGTTGGGCACAGATACGCAGTATTTT

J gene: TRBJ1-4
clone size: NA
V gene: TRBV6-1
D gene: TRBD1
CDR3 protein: CASDDLGGGGLFF
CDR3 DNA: TGTGCCAGCGATGACCTCGGAGGGGGCGGACTGTTTTTT

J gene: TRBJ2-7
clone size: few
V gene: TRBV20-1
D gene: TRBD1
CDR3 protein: CSAPEQGVEQYF
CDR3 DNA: TGCAGTGCTCCAGAGCAGGGGGTTGAGCAGTACTTC

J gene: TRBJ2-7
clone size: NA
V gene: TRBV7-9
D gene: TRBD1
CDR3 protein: CASIAGTVYYEQYF
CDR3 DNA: TGTGCCAGCATAGCCGGGACAGTGTACTACGAGCAGTACTTC

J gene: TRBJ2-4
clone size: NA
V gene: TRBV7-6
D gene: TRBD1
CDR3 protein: CASSSIPGQGDIQYF
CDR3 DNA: TGTGCCAGCAGCTCAATTCCGGGACAGGGAGACATTCAGTACTTC

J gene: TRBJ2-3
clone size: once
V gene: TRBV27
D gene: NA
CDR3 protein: CASSLYVGNTQYF
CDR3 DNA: TGTGCCAGCAGTTTATATGTGGGGAATACGCAGTATTTT

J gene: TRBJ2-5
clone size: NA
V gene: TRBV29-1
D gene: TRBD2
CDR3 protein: CSVVPEGLGKETQYF
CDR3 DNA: TGCAGCGTTGTCCCGGAGGGACTAGGAAAAGAGACCCAGTACTTC

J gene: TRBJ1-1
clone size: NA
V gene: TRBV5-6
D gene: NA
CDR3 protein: CASSLWSVNTEAFF
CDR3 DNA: TGTGCCAGCAGCTTGTGGTCAGTGAACACTGAAGCTTTCTTT

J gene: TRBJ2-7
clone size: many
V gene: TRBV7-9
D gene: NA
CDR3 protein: CASSREYEQYF
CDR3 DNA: TGTGCCAGCAGCCGGGAATACGAGCAGTACTTC

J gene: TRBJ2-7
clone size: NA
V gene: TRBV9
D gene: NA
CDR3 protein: CASSLGTSLGEQYF
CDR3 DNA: TGTGCCAGCAGCTTAGGGACTTCACTCGGCGAGCAGTACTTC

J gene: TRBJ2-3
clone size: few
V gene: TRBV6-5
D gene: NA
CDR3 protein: CASSYSSSGTDTQYF
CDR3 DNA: TGTGCCAGCAGTTACTCGTCTAGCGGCACAGATACGCAGTATTTT

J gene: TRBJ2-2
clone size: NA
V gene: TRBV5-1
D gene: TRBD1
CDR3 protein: CASSLMTGDDGELFF
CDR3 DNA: TGCGCCAGCAGCCTCATGACAGGGGATGACGGGGAGCTGTTTTTT

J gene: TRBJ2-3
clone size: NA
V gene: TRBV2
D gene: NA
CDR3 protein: CASSDERPQYF
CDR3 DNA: TGTGCCAGCAGTGATGAGCGCCCGCAGTATTTT

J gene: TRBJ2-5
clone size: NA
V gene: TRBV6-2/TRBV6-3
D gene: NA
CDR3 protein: CASSYRETLETQYF
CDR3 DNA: TGTGCCAGCAGTTACCGGGAAACTTTAGAGACCCAGTACTTC

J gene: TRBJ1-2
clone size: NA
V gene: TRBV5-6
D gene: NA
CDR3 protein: CASSFSGANYGYTF
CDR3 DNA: TGTGCCAGCAGCTTCTCAGGGGCAAACTATGGCTACACCTTC

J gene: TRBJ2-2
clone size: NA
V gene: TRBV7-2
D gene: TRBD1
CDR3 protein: CASSLYGQGAMFF
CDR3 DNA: TGTGCCAGCAGCTTATACGGTCAGGGGGCGATGTTTTTT

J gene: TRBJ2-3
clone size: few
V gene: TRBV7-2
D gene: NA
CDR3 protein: CASSFSGLSTDTQYF
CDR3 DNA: TGTGCCAGCAGCTTCTCGGGTCTTTCAACGGATACGCAGTATTTT

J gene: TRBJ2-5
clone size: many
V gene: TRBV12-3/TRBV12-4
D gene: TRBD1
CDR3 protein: CASSSGQGAWETQYF
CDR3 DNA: TGTGCCAGCAGTTCCGGACAGGGGGCTTGGGAGACCCAGTACTTC

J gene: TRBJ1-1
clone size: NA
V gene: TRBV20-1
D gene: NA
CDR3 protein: CSASKQNTEAFF
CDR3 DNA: TGCAGTGCTAGTAAACAGAACACTGAAGCTTTCTTT

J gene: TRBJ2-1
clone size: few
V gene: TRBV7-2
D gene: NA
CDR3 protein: CASSLYGTSYNEQFF
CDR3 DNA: TGTGCCAGCAGCTTATACGGGACCTCCTACAATGAGCAGTTCTTC

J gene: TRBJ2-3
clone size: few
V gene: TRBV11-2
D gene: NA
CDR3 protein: CASSLGDLRGGTDTQYF
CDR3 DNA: TGTGCCAGCAGCTTAGGGGATTTGAGGGGGGGCACAGATACGCAGTATTTT

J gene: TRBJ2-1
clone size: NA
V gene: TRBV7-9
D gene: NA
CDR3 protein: CASSLTRAGLTNEQFF
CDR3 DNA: TGTGCCAGCAGCTTAACGAGGGCAGGGTTGACCAATGAGCAGTTCTTC

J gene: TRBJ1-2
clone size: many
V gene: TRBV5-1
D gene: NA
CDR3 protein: CASSAGPSYGYTF
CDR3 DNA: TGCGCCAGCAGCGCTGGACCTAGCTATGGCTACACCTTC

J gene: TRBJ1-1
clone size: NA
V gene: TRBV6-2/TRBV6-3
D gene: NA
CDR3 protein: CASRNPNTEAFF
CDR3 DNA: TGTGCCAGCCGGAACCCGAACACTGAAGCTTTCTTT

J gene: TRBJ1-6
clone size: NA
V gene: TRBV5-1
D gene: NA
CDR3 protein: CASSLLQGDSPLHF
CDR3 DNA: TGCGCCAGCAGCTTGTTACAGGGAGATTCACCCCTCCACTTT

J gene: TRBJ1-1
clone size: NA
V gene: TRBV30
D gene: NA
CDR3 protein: CAWSVVGNTEAFF
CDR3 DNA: TGTGCCTGGAGTGTAGTGGGGAACACTGAAGCTTTCTTT

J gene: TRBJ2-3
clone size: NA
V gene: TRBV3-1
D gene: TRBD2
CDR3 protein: CASSQLKRGFTDTQYF
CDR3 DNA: TGTGCCAGCAGCCAACTTAAGCGGGGCTTTACAGATACGCAGTATTTT

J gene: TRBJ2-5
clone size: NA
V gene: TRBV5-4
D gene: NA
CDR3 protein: CASSLGGPGQETQYF
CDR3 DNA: TGTGCCAGCAGCTTGGGGGGACCGGGGCAAGAGACCCAGTACTTC

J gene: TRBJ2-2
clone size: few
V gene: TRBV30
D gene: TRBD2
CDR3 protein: CAWSVTNWDYSNTGELFF
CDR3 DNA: TGTGCCTGGAGTGTTACAAATTGGGACTATTCGAACACCGGGGAGCTGTTTTTT

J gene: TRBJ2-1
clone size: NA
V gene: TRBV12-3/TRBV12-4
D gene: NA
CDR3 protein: CASSFGRGSRNEQFF
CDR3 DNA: TGTGCCAGCAGTTTCGGCAGGGGAAGTAGGAATGAGCAGTTCTTC

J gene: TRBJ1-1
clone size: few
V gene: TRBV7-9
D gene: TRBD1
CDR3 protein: CASSLDRGGGVNTEAFF
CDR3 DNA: TGTGCCAGCAGCTTAGACAGGGGAGGTGGCGTGAACACTGAAGCTTTCTTT

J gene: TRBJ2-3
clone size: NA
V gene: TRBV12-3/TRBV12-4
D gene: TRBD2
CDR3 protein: CASSPLRLAGATDTQYF
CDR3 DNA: TGTGCCAGCAGTCCCCTCCGACTAGCGGGGGCCACAGATACGCAGTATTTT

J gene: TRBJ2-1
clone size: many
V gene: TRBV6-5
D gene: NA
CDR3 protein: CASSDSMTIYNEQFF
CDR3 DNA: TGTGCCAGCAGCGACTCCATGACTATCTACAATGAGCAGTTCTTC

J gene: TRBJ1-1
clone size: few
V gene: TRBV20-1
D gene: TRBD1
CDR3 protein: CSARGDRSNTEAFF
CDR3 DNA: TGCAGTGCTAGAGGGGACAGGAGTAACACTGAAGCTTTCTTT

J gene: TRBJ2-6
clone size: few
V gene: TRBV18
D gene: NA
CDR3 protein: CASSPVADSGANVLTF
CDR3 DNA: TGTGCCAGCTCACCAGTAGCAGACTCTGGGGCCAACGTCCTGACTTTC